These T cell receptor beta chains were read from a single sample in a study of OX40 agonist ivuxolimab in advanced cancers. Generated by immunoSEQ multiplex PCR, the TCRdb table keeps only in-frame clones and is missing some. This sample has approximately 50,000 clones, with 85% to 95% found just once. This specimen was CD4+ or CD8+ T cells sorted from blood, taken in a trial of the OX40 agonist ivuxolimab. Receptors were obtained from an adult with an advanced solid tumor such as melanoma, head and neck, liver or kidney cancer. The CDR3 runs from the conserved cysteine through the conserved F or W. D genes are given only for firm matches. Clone size is not always given. Where it is, it says once, few, many or a class for expanded clones.

D: -; J: TRBJ2-7; size: -; V: TRBV27; DNA: TGTGCCAGCAGTTTAGGTCAGGGCCTCAGAGAGCAGTACTTC; CDR3: CASSLGQGLREQYF
D: -; J: TRBJ2-7; size: -; V: TRBV5-5; DNA: TGTGCCAGCAGCTCCTATGGGCAGACAGGAGGCGAGCAGTACTTC; CDR3: CASSSYGQTGGEQYF
D: -; J: TRBJ2-7; size: -; V: TRBV2; DNA: TGTGCCAGCAGGCGGGGACGCCCCTACGAGCAGTACTTC; CDR3: CASRRGRPYEQYF
D: -; J: TRBJ1-2; size: -; V: TRBV7-2; DNA: TGTGCCAGCAGCCCCAACCAAATGTTAGACGACAACAACTATGGCTACACCTTC; CDR3: CASSPNQMLDDNNYGYTF
D: -; J: TRBJ2-3; size: -; V: TRBV4-2; DNA: TGTGCCAGCAGCCAAGATAAGCTAACAGATACGCAGTATTTT; CDR3: CASSQDKLTDTQYF
D: -; J: TRBJ2-2; size: -; V: TRBV7-8; DNA: TGTGCCAGCAGCTCCTTGGGTGGCACGAACACCGGGGAGCTGTTTTTT; CDR3: CASSSLGGTNTGELFF
D: TRBD2; J: TRBJ2-1; size: -; V: TRBV19; DNA: TGTGCCAGTAGTATCCTAGCGGGAGTTAATGAGCAGTTCTTC; CDR3: CASSILAGVNEQFF
D: -; J: TRBJ2-7; size: -; V: TRBV28; DNA: TGTGCCAGCAGTTTGGCAGGCGGCTACGAGCAGTACTTC; CDR3: CASSLAGGYEQYF
D: TRBD2; J: TRBJ2-3; size: -; V: TRBV5-5; DNA: TGTGCCAGCACCATAGGACTAGCGGGAGCCGATACGCAGTATTTT; CDR3: CASTIGLAGADTQYF
D: TRBD2; J: TRBJ2-3; size: few; V: TRBV19; DNA: TGTGCCAGTAGTTCATGGCTAGCGGGAAGCACAGATACGCAGTATTTT; CDR3: CASSSWLAGSTDTQYF
D: -; J: TRBJ1-1; size: -; V: TRBV5-1; DNA: TGCGCCAGCAGCAGGACAGAGATGAACACTGAAGCTTTCTTT; CDR3: CASSRTEMNTEAFF
D: TRBD1; J: TRBJ2-3; size: few; V: TRBV5-1; DNA: TGCGCCAGCAGCCTCAGGGGGCAGATGGATACGCAGTATTTT; CDR3: CASSLRGQMDTQYF
D: -; J: TRBJ2-5; size: -; V: TRBV13; DNA: TGTGCCAGCAGCTTGGGGGCGAGCGGGGCGTCCGGGACCCAGTACTTC; CDR3: CASSLGASGASGTQYF
D: -; J: TRBJ1-6; size: -; V: TRBV6-5; DNA: TGTGCCAGCAGTTACGGGTCAGAGAATAATTCACCCCTCCACTTT; CDR3: CASSYGSENNSPLHF
D: -; J: TRBJ1-2; size: -; V: TRBV4-3; DNA: TGCGCCAGCAGCCAAGACTCGGTAGTACAGGTGGATGGCTACACCTTC; CDR3: CASSQDSVVQVDGYTF
D: TRBD2; J: TRBJ2-1; size: -; V: TRBV7-8; DNA: TGTGCCAGCAGCTCTCTCTTTAAGCGGGAGAAAGACAATGAGCAGTTCTTC; CDR3: CASSSLFKREKDNEQFF
D: -; J: TRBJ2-7; size: once; V: TRBV5-1; DNA: TGCGCCAGCAGCTTAACGAACTACGGCCGCTCCTACGAGCAGTACTTC; CDR3: CASSLTNYGRSYEQYF
D: -; J: TRBJ2-1; size: -; V: TRBV25-1; DNA: TGTGCCAGCAGTGGGGGCATTTACAATGAGCAGTTCTTC; CDR3: CASSGGIYNEQFF
D: TRBD1; J: TRBJ1-2; size: -; V: TRBV2; DNA: TGTGCCAGCAGGGCCCGGACAGGGAACTATGGCTACACCTTC; CDR3: CASRARTGNYGYTF
D: TRBD2; J: TRBJ2-2; size: -; V: TRBV4-3; DNA: TGCGCCAGCAGGCCGCTAAGGACTAGCGGAGACACCGGGGAGCTGTTTTTT; CDR3: CASRPLRTSGDTGELFF
D: -; J: TRBJ2-7; size: -; V: TRBV11-3; DNA: TGTGCCAGCAGCCTTGAGGTGCGAGGGGGCTACGAGCAGTACTTC; CDR3: CASSLEVRGGYEQYF
D: -; J: TRBJ2-2; size: -; V: TRBV5-1; DNA: TGCGCCAGCAGCTCCGTCCCGGGACTGGACGGGGAGCTGTTTTTT; CDR3: CASSSVPGLDGELFF
D: TRBD2; J: TRBJ2-1; size: -; V: TRBV13; DNA: TGTGCCAGCAGCCCGGGAGGCGGTGACAATGAGCAGTTCTTC; CDR3: CASSPGGGDNEQFF
D: TRBD2; J: TRBJ2-7; size: once; V: TRBV27; DNA: TGTGCCAGCAGTCCCCGGGGTAGCGGGACCCCCTACGAGCAGTACTTC; CDR3: CASSPRGSGTPYEQYF
D: -; J: TRBJ2-1; size: -; V: TRBV7-9; DNA: TGTGCCAGCAGCTTAGACCCAGGTGAGCAGTTCTTC; CDR3: CASSLDPGEQFF
D: -; J: TRBJ1-2; size: -; V: TRBV2; DNA: TGTGCCAGACCCCACCCGTCTAGCTATGGCTACACCTTC; CDR3: CARPHPSSYGYTF
D: -; J: TRBJ1-1; size: -; V: TRBV7-9; DNA: TGTGCCAGCAGCTTAATTTCTGGCACTGAAGCTTTCTTT; CDR3: CASSLISGTEAFF
D: -; J: TRBJ2-2; size: -; V: TRBV7-9; DNA: TGTGCCAGCAGCCCACCCCACAGCGAGGTGGGCACCGGGGAGCTGTTTTTT; CDR3: CASSPPHSEVGTGELFF
D: TRBD1; J: TRBJ2-2; size: -; V: TRBV11-3; DNA: TGTGCCAGCCTCCGGGACAGGGGATCTTCCAGTGATATGAACACCGGGGAGCTGTTTTTT; CDR3: CASLRDRGSSSDMNTGELFF
D: TRBD2; J: TRBJ2-7; size: -; V: TRBV7-2; DNA: TGTGCCAGCAGCCATAATCCGGGACTAGCGGGACCCTACGAGCAGTACTTC; CDR3: CASSHNPGLAGPYEQYF
D: -; J: TRBJ1-2; size: -; V: TRBV11-2; DNA: TGTGCCAGCAGCTTAGACAGGGACGAGGGAGATGGCTACACCTTC; CDR3: CASSLDRDEGDGYTF
D: -; J: TRBJ2-7; size: -; V: TRBV6-4; DNA: TGTGCCAGCAACCTTGAACAGGGCTACGAGCAGTACTTC; CDR3: CASNLEQGYEQYF
D: -; J: TRBJ2-1; size: -; V: TRBV21-1; DNA: TGTGCCAGCAGCAAAGTTAGAGGGACAGGGCCCAATGAGCAGTTCTTC; CDR3: CASSKVRGTGPNEQFF
D: -; J: TRBJ2-1; size: -; V: TRBV6-1; DNA: TGTGCCAGCAAACCCCGCAGGGGATCCTACAATGAGCAGTTCTTC; CDR3: CASKPRRGSYNEQFF
D: -; J: TRBJ1-1; size: -; V: TRBV20-1; DNA: TGCAGTGCTAGGAGGAACACTGAAGCTTTCTTT; CDR3: CSARRNTEAFF
D: TRBD1; J: TRBJ2-2; size: -; V: TRBV5-6; DNA: TGTGCCAGCAGTGCCGCTGGACAGGGAGGTTTTGGGGAGCTGTTTTTT; CDR3: CASSAAGQGGFGELFF
D: -; J: TRBJ2-1; size: -; V: TRBV4-2; DNA: TGTGCCAGCAGCCAAGATGGAGGGGGTGAGCAGTTCTTC; CDR3: CASSQDGGGEQFF
D: -; J: TRBJ2-1; size: -; V: TRBV25-1; DNA: TGTGCCAGCAGTTTCGGGGGGACAGGCAATGAGCAGTTCTTC; CDR3: CASSFGGTGNEQFF
D: TRBD2; J: TRBJ2-7; size: -; V: TRBV5-4; DNA: TGTGCTAGTAGAGGTACTTCTAGCGGACGCTACGAGCAGTACTTC; CDR3: CASRGTSSGRYEQYF
D: TRBD2; J: TRBJ2-3; size: -; V: TRBV7-6; DNA: TGTGCCAGCAGCTGGACTAGCGGAGGGGGTGCAGATACGCAGTATTTT; CDR3: CASSWTSGGGADTQYF
D: TRBD2; J: TRBJ2-3; size: once; V: TRBV27; DNA: TGTGCCAGCAGGACCTTAGCGGGAGGGCCTACAGATACGCAGTATTTT; CDR3: CASRTLAGGPTDTQYF
D: TRBD1; J: TRBJ2-7; size: -; V: TRBV19; DNA: TGTGCCAGTGCCCTAGAGGGGACAGGGTCCTACGAGCAGTACTTC; CDR3: CASALEGTGSYEQYF
D: -; J: TRBJ1-1; size: few; V: TRBV9; DNA: TGTGCCAGCAGCCCCCGAACGGACAGGAACACTGAAGCTTTCTTT; CDR3: CASSPRTDRNTEAFF
D: -; J: TRBJ1-4; size: -; V: TRBV11-2; DNA: TGTGCCAGCAGCTTAGAGCTCGGGGGGCCCAGTGAAAAACTGTTTTTT; CDR3: CASSLELGGPSEKLFF
D: -; J: TRBJ2-2; size: -; V: TRBV7-6; DNA: TGTGCCAGCAGCTTGGGCCCTTTCGAGAACACCGGGGAGCTGTTTTTT; CDR3: CASSLGPFENTGELFF